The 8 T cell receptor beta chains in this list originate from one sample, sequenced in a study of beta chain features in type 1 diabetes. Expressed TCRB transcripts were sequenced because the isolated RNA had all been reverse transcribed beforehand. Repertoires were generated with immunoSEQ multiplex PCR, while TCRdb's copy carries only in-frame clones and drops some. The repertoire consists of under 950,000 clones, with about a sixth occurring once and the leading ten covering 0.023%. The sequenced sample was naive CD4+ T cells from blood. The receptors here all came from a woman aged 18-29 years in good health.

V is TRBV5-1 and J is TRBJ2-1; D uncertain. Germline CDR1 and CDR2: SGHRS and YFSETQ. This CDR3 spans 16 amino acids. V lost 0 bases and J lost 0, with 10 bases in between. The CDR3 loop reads CASSLGLISSYNEQFF. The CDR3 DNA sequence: TGCGCCAGCAGCTTGGGATTAATAAGCTCCTACAATGAGCAGTTCTTC.

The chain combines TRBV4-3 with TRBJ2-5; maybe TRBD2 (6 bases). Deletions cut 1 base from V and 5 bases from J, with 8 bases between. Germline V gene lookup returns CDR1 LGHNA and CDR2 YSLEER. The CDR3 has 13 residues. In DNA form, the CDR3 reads TGCGCCAGCAGCCAAGCTGGGGGGGAGACCCAGTACTTC. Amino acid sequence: CASSQAGGETQYF.

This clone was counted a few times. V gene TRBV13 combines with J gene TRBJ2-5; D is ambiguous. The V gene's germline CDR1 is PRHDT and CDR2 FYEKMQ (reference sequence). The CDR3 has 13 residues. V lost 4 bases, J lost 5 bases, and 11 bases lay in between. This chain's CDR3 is CASSSTGGETQYF. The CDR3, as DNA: TGTGCCAGCAGCTCTACGGGTGGGGAGACCCAGTACTTC.

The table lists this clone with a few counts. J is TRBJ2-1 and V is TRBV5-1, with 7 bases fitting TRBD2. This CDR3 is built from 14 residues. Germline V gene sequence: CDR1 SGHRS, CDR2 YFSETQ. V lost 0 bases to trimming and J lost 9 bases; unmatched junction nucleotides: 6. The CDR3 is CASSLAGGRVEQFF. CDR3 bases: TGCGCCAGCAGCTTGGCGGGAGGCAGAGTTGAGCAGTTCTTC.

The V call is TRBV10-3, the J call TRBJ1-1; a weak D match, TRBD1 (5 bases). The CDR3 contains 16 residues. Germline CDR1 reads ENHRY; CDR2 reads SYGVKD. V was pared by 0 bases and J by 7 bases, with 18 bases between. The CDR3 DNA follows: TGTGCCATCAGTGAGTCCCGAAACGCAGGGCGCCATGAAGCTTTCTTT. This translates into CAISESRNAGRHEAFF.

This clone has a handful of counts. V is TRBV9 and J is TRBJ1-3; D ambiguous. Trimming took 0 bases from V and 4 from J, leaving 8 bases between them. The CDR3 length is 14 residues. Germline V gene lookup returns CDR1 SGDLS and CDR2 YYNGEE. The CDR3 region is CASSVGGKGNTIYF. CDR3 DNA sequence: TGTGCCAGCAGCGTAGGGGGTAAGGGAAACACCATATATTTT.

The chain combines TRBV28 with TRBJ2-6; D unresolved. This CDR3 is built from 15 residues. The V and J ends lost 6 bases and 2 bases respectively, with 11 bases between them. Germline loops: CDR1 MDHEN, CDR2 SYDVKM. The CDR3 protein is CASRRTAAGANVLTF. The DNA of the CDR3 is TGTGCCAGCAGACGAACAGCCGCTGGGGCCAACGTCCTGACTTTC.

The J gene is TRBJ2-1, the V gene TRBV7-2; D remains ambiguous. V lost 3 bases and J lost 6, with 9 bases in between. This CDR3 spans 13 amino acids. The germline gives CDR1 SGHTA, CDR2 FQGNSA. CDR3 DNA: TGTGCCAGCAGCTTGGGGTCTTTCAATGAGCAGTTCTTC. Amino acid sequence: CASSLGSFNEQFF. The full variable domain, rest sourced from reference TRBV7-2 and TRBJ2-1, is GAGVSQSPSNKVTEKGKDVELRCDPISGHTALYWYRQSLGQGLEFLIYFQGNSAPDKSGLPSDRFSAERTGGSVSTLTIQRTQQEDSAVYLCASSLGSFNEQFFGPGTRLTVL.